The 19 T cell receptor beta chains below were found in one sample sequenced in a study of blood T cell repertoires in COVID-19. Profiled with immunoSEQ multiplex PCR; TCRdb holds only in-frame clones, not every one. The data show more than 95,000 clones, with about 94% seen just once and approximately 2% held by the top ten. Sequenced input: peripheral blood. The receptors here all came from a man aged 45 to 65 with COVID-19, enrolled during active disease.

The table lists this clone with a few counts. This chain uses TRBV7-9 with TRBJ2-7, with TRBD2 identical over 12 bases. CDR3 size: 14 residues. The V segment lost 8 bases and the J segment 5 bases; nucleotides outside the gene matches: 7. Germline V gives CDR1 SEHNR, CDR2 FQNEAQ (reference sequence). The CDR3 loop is CASGLAGINNEQYF. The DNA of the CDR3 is TGTGCCAGCGGACTAGCGGGGATTAATAACGAGCAGTACTTC.

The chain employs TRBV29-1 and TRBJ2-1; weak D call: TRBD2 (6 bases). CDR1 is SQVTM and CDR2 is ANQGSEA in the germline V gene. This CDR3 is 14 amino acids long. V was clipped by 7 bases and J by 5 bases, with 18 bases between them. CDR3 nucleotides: TGCAGCGCCCATTTTGGAGGGAGTGACAATGAGCAGTTCTTC. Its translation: CSAHFGGSDNEQFF.

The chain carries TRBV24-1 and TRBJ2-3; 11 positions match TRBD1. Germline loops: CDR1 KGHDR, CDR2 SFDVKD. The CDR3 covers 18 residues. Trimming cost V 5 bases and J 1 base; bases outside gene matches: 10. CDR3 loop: CATSGRLGQGARTDTQYF. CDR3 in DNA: TGTGCCACCAGTGGAAGGTTAGGACAGGGGGCACGCACAGATACGCAGTATTTT.

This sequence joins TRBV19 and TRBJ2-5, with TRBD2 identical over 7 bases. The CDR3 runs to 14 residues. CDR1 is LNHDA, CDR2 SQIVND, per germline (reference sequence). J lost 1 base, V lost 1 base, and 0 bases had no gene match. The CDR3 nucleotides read TGTGCCAGTAGTATAGGGGGGGGCCAAGAGACCCAGTACTTC. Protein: CASSIGGGQETQYF.

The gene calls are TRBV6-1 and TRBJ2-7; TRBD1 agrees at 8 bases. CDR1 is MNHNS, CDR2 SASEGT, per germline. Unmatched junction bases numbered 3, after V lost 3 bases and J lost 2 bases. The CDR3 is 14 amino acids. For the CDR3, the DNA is TGTGCCAGCAGTGATCTGGACAGGGCCTACGAGCAGTACGTC. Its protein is CASSDLDRAYEQYV.

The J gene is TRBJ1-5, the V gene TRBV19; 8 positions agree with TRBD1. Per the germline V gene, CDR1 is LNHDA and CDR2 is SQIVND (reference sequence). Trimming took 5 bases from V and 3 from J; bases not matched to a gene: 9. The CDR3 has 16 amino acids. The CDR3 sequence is CASSVTGQGFNQPQHF. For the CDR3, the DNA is TGTGCCAGTAGTGTCACCGGACAGGGTTTCAATCAGCCCCAGCATTTT.

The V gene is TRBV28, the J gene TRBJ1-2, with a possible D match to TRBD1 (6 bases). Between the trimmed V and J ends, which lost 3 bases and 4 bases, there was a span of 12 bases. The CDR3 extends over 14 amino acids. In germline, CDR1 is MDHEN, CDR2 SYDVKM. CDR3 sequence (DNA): TGTGCCAGCAGTTTCTCAAGGACAGCCTATGGCTACACCTTC. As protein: CASSFSRTAYGYTF.

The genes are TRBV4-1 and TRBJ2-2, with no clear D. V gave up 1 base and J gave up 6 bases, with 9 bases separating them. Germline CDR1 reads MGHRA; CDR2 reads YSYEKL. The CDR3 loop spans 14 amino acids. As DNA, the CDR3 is TGCGCCAGCAGCCAAGCCATAGTTCCCGGGGAGCTGTTTTTT. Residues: CASSQAIVPGELFF.

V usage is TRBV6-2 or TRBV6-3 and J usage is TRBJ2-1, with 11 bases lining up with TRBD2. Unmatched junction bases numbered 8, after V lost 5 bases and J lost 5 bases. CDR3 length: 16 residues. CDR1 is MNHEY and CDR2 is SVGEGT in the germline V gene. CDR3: CASSPVAGGYHNEQFF. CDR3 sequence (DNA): TGTGCCAGCAGTCCGGTAGCGGGAGGGTACCACAATGAGCAGTTCTTC.

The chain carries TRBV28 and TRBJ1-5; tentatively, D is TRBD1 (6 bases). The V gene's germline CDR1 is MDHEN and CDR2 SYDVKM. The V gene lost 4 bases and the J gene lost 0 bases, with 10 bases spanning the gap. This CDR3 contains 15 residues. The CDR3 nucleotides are TGTGCCAGCAGTTCGTCGGACAGTAGCAATCAGCCCCAGCATTTT. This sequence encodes CASSSSDSSNQPQHF. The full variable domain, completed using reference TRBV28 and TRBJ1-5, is DVKVTQSSRYLVKRTGEKVFLECVQDMDHENMFWYRQDPGLGLRLIYFSYDVKMKEKGDIPEGYSVSREKKERFSLILESASTNQTSMYLCASSSSDSSNQPQHFGDGTRLSIL.

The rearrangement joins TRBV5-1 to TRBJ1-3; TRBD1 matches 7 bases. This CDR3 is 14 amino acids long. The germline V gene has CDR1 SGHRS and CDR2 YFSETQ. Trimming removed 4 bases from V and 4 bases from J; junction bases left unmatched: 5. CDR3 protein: CASSTGTEGNTIYF. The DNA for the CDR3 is TGCGCCAGCAGCACCGGGACAGAAGGAAACACCATATATTTT.

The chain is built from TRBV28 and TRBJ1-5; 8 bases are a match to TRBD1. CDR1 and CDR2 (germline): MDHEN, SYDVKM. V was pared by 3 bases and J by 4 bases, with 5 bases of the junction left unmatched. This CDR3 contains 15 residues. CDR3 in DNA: TGTGCCAGCAGTTTTTTGGGACAGGATAATCAGCCCCAGCATTTT. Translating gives CASSFLGQDNQPQHF. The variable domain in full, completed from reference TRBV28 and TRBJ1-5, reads DVKVTQSSRYLVKRTGEKVFLECVQDMDHENMFWYRQDPGLGLRLIYFSYDVKMKEKGDIPEGYSVSREKKERFSLILESASTNQTSMYLCASSFLGQDNQPQHFGDGTRLSIL.

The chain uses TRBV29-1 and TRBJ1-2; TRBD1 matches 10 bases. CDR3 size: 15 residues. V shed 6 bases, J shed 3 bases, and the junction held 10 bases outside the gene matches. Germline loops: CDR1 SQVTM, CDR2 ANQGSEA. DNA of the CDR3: TGCAGCGTATGGGGGACAGGGGAATATGACTATGGCTACACCTTC. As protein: CSVWGTGEYDYGYTF.

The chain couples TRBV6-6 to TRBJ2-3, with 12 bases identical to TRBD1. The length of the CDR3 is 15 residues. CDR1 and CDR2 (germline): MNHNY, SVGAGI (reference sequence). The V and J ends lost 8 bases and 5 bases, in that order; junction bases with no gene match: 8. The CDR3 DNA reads TGTGCCAGCCAAAAAGGGACAGGGGGCATAGATACGCAGTATTTT. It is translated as CASQKGTGGIDTQYF.

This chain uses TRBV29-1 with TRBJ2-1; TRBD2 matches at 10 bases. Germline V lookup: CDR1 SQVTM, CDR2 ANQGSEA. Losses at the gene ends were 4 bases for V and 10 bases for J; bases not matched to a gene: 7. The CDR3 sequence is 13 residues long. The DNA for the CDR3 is TGCAGCGTTGTTTCTCTAGCGGGAGAAGAGCAGTTCTTC. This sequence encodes CSVVSLAGEEQFF.

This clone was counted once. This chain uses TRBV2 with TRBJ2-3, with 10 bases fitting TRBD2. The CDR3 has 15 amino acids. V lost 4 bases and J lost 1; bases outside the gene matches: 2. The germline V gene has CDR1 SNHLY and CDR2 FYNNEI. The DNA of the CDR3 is TGTGCCAGCAGTGGCCTAGCGGGAGGCACAGATACGCAGTATTTT. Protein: CASSGLAGGTDTQYF.

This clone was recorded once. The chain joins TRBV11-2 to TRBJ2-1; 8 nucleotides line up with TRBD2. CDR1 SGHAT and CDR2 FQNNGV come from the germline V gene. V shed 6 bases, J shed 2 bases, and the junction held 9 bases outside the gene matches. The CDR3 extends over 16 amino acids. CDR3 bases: TGTGCCAGCAGACCTCCGGGACTAGGTCCCTACAATGAGCAGTTCTTC. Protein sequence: CASRPPGLGPYNEQFF.

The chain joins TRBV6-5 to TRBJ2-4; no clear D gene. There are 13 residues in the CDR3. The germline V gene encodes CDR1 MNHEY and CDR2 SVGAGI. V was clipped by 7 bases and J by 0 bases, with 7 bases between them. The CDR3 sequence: CASTQEAKNIQYF. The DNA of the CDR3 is TGTGCCAGCACCCAGGAAGCCAAAAACATTCAGTACTTC.

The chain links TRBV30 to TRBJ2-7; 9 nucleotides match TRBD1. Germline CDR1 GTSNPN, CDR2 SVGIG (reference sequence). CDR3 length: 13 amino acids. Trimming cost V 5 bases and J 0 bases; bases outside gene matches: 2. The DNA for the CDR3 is TGTGCCTGGGGACAGGGGAGCTCCTACGAGCAGTACTTC. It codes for CAWGQGSSYEQYF.